Listed here are 9 T cell receptor beta chains from one sample, sequenced in a study of regulatory T cells in long-lasting Graves disease. Construction of TCR beta libraries relied on iRepertoire HTBI primers and on Arm-PCR targeting CDR3 regions. In TCRdb, the multiplex PCR reads were re-called with MiXCR into one record per CDR3 protein. The table lists 400,000 to 500,000 distinct CDR3 sequences, 15% of them singletons. Time point meaning: newly diagnosed GD, antithyroid drugs for less than 3 months. Generation of the TCR library employed RNA extracted from PBMCs. These same data were also listed under a study on T cells in Graves' hyperthyroidism and ophthalmopathy.

The sample here was peripheral blood mononuclear cells (PBMCs), taken at new diagnosis, from a patient treated with antithyroid drugs. The receptors here all came from a woman between 35 and 50 years old with Graves disease.

The CDR3 bases are TGCGCCAGCAGCGCAGCCGGGACTACCTCTGGCGGGGAGCTGTTTTTT. The encoded protein is CASSAAGTTSGGELFF. This chain links TRBV5-1 with TRBJ2-2; TRBD2 agrees at 7 bases. The CDR3 sequence is 16 residues long. The V and J ends lost 4 bases and 7 bases, in that order; junction bases with no gene match: 13. CDR1 SGHRS and CDR2 YFSETQ come from the germline V gene.

Turning to this clonotype: A far larger clone is only one base removed, so a read error is likely. The rearrangement uses TRBV2 and TRBJ2-7; D tentatively fits TRBD1 or TRBD2 (5 bases each). The germline gives CDR1 SNHLY, CDR2 FYNNEI. This CDR3 is built from 16 residues. Between the trimmed V and J ends, which lost 6 bases and 7 bases, there was a span of 25 bases. The CDR3 coding sequence is TGTGCCAGCAGCCCCCGGGGCAGGTCGGGCTACAATGAGCAGTACTTC. Translating it yields CASSPRGRSGYNEQYF.

This clonotype was seen at least ten times. This chain links TRBV11-2 with TRBJ1-2, with D perhaps TRBD1 (6 bases). CDR3 length: 15 amino acids. Trimming removed 0 bases from V and 8 bases from J, with 16 bases in between. The germline V gene has CDR1 SGHAT and CDR2 FQNNGV. CDR3 sequence (DNA): TGTGCCAGCAGCTTAGATCCCCAGGGGATCGGCGGCTACACCTTC. Encoded protein: CASSLDPQGIGGYTF.

The chain joins TRBV4-3 to TRBJ2-2; possibly TRBD2 for D (5 bases). The V gene's germline CDR1 is LGHNA and CDR2 YSLEER. The CDR3 is 16 amino acids. V lost 3 bases and J 4 bases, leaving 15 bases between the germline ends. The CDR3 coding sequence is TGCGCCAGCAGCCAGACCTACCTAGCCACCACCGGGGAGCTGTTTTTT. This sequence encodes CASSQTYLATTGELFF.

V and J are TRBV28 and TRBJ2-7, with D perhaps matching TRBD2 (6 bases). Germline CDR1 and CDR2: MDHEN and SYDVKM. The CDR3 has 16 amino acids. Trimming took off 5 bases at V and 2 bases at J, with 19 bases between the two ends. The CDR3 sequence: CASSLSGTLKTYEQYF. DNA of the CDR3: TGTGCCAGCAGTCTGTCGGGGACTCTAAAAACCTACGAGCAGTACTTC.

This clonotype has more than one count but fewer than ten. The V call is TRBV4-2, the J call TRBJ2-5; 11 positions match TRBD2. The CDR3 is made up of 18 amino acids. The ends lost 0 bases at V and 1 base at J; junction bases unmatched: 7. Germline assignment: CDR1 LGHNA and CDR2 YNFKEQ. The chain's CDR3 is CASSQDPGLAGIQETQYF. CDR3 DNA: TGTGCCAGCAGCCAAGATCCCGGACTAGCGGGCATCCAAGAGACCCAGTACTTC.

This clonotype was found a few times. In DNA, the CDR3 is TGTGCCATCAGTCTGCTACACAGGGGTGGCGAAGCTTTCTTT. This translates into CAISLLHRGGEAFF. The chain is built from TRBV10-3 and TRBJ1-1, with 7 bases that match TRBD1. This CDR3 contains 14 residues. J gave up 8 bases and V 5 bases, and 11 bases lay outside the gene matches. Germline values: CDR1 ENHRY, CDR2 SYGVKD.

This clonotype was counted at least ten times. V usage is TRBV20-1 and J usage is TRBJ2-1; D perhaps matches TRBD1 (5 bases). Germline CDR1 DFQATT, CDR2 SNEGSKA (reference sequence). V lost 6 bases and J lost 9, with 12 bases in between. The CDR3 length is 11 residues. The CDR3 loop is CSAKDIFEQFF. CDR3 nucleotides: TGCAGTGCCAAGGACATTTTTGAGCAGTTCTTC.

The chain couples TRBV19 to TRBJ1-5; D uncertain. Germline lookup yields CDR1 LNHDA and CDR2 SQIVND (reference sequence). Trimming shortened V by 6 bases and J by 3 bases, and 6 bases separated the two germline ends. The CDR3 length is 12 residues. The CDR3 bases are TGTGCCAGTAGCAGGAACAATCAGCCCCAGCATTTT. Translated, it gives CASSRNNQPQHF.